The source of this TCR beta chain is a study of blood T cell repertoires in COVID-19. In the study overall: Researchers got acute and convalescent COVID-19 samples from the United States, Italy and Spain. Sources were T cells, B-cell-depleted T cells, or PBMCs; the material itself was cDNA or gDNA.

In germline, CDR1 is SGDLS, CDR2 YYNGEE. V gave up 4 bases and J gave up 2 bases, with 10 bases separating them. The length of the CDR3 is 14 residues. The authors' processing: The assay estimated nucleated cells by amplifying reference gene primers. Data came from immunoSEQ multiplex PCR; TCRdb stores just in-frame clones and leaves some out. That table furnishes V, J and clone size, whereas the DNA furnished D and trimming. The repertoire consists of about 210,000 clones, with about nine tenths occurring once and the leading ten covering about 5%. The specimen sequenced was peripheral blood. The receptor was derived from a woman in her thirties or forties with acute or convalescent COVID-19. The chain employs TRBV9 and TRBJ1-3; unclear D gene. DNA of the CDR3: TGTGCCAGCAGCCCGGTCAGGACTGGAAACACCATATATTTT. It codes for CASSPVRTGNTIYF.